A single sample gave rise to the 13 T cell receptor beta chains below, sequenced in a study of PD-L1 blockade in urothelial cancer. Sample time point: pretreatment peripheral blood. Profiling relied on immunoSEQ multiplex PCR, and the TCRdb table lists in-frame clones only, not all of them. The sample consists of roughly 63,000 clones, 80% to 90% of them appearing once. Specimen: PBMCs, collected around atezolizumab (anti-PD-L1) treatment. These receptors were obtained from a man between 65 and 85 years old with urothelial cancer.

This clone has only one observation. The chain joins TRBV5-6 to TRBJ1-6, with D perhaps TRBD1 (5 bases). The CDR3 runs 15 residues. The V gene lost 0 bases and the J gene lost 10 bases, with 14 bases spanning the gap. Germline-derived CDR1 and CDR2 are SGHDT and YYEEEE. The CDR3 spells CASSLASGIGSPLHF. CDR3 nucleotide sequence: TGTGCCAGCAGCTTGGCCTCAGGGATCGGCTCACCCCTCCACTTT.

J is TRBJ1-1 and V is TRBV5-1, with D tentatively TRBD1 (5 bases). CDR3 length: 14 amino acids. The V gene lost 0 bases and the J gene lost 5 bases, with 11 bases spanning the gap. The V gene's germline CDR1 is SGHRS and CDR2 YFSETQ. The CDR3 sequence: CASSLVGEGTEAFF. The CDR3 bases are TGCGCCAGCAGCTTGGTCGGGGAGGGGACTGAAGCTTTCTTT.

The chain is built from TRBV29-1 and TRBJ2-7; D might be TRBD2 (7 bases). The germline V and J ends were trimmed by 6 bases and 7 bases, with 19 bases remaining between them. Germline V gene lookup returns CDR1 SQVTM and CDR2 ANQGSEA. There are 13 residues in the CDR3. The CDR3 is CSVRGGGAGEQYF. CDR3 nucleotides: TGCAGCGTGCGAGGGGGAGGGGCTGGGGAGCAGTACTTC.

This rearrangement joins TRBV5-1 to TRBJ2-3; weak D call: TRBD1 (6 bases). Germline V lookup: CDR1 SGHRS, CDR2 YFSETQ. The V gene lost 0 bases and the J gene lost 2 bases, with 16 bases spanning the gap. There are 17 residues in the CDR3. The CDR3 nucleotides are TGCGCCAGCAGCTTGGGCCCCCCGGGACAAATCACAGATACGCAGTATTTT. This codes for CASSLGPPGQITDTQYF. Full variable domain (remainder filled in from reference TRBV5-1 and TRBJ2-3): KAGVTQTPRYLIKTRGQQVTLSCSPISGHRSVSWYQQTPGQGLQFLFEYFSETQRNKGNFPGRFSGRQFSNSRSEMNVSTLELGDSALYLCASSLGPPGQITDTQYFGPGTRLTVL.

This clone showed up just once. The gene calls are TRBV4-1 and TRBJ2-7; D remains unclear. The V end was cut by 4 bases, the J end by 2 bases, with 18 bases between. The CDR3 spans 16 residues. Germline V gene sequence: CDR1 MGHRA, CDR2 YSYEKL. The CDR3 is CASSPPGARSTYEQYF. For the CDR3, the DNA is TGCGCCAGCAGCCCCCCCGGAGCCAGATCCACCTACGAGCAGTACTTC.

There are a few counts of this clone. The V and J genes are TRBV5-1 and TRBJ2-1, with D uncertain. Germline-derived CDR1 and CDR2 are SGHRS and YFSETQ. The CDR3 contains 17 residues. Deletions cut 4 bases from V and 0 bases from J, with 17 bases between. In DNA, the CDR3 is TGCGCCAGCAGCCCGAGCCTGACTGGAAGCTCCTACAATGAGCAGTTCTTC. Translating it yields CASSPSLTGSSYNEQFF.

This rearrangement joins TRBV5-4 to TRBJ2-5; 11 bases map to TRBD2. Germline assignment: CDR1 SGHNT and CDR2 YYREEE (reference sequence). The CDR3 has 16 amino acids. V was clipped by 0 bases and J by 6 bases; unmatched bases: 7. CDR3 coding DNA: TGTGCCAGCAGCTTGGGGACCGGACTAGCGGGTCAGACCCAGTACTTC. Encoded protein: CASSLGTGLAGQTQYF. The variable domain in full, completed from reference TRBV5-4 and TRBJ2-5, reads ETGVTQSPTHLIKTRGQQVTLRCSSQSGHNTVSWYQQALGQGPQFIFQYYREEENGRGNFPPRFSGLQFPNYSSELNVNALELDDSALYLCASSLGTGLAGQTQYFGPGTRLLVL.

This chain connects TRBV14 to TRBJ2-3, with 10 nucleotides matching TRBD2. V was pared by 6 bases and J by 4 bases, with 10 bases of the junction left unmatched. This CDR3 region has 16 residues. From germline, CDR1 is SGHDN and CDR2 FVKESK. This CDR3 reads CASSQIGLAVADTQYF. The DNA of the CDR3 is TGTGCCAGCAGTCAAATTGGACTAGCGGTAGCAGATACGCAGTATTTT.

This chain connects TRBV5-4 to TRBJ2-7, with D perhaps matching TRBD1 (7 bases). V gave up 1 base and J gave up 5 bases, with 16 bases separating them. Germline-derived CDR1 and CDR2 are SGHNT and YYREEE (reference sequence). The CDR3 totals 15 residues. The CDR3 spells CASSLFGGRGDEQYF. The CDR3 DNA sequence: TGTGCCAGCAGCTTGTTCGGGGGCAGGGGGGACGAGCAGTACTTC.

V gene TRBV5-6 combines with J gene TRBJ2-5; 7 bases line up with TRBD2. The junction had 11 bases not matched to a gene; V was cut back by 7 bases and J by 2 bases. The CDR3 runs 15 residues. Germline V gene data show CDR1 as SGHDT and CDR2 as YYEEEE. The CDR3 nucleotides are TGTGCCAGCTCCGGGTCTAGCGGAGTTCAAGAGACCCAGTACTTC. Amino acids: CASSGSSGVQETQYF.

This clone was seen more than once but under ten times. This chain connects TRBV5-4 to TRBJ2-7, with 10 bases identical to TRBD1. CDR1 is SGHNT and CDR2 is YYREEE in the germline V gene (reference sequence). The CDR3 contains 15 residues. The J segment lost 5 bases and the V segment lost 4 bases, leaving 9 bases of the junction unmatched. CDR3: CASSRGTGDLNEQYF. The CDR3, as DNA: TGTGCCAGCAGCCGTGGGACAGGGGATCTCAACGAGCAGTACTTC.

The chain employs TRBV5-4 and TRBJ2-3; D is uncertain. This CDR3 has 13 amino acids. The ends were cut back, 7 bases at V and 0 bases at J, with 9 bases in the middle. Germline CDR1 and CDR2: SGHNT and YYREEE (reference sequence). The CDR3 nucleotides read TGTGCCAGCGGTACAAAAAGCACAGATACGCAGTATTTT. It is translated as CASGTKSTDTQYF.

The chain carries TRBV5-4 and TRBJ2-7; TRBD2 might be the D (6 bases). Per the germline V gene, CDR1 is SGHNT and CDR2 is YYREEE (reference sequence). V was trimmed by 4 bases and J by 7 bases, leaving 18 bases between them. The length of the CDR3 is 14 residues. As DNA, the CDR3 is TGTGCCAGCAGCAGGAGGGAGACCAACGAAGAGCAGTACTTC. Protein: CASSRRETNEEQYF.